These T cell receptor beta chains were read from a single sample in a study of response to subunit inactivated influenza vaccine. Each CDR3 protein gets one entry after TCRdb re-called the RT-PCR reads with MiXCR. Of under 200,000 distinct CDR3 sequences in the sample, less than 15% were seen once. The same data also contributed to another study, on T cells expressing NK-cell markers.

Here the sequenced sample was CD8+ T cells sorted from PBMCs, taken about 13 days after vaccination. Every receptor here comes from a man aged 45-65 years who received an inactivated influenza vaccine. Each CDR3 is given with its conserved first and last residue. The D gene is left open where the match is weak. A clone size is listed for some rows: how often the clone was seen (once, few, many), or a class if it is expanded.

v_call: TRBV13
clone_size: once
j_call: TRBJ2-7
d_call: TRBD1
cdr3_nt: TGTGCCAGCACCCAAATGGGACAGGGGGCCTACGAGCAGTACTTC
cdr3_aa: CASTQMGQGAYEQYF

v_call: TRBV4-2
clone_size: -
j_call: TRBJ2-7
d_call: -
cdr3_nt: TGTGCCAGCAGCCAAGAGATCGGGGGCGCTTACTACGAGCAGTACTTC
cdr3_aa: CASSQEIGGAYYEQYF

v_call: TRBV27
clone_size: -
j_call: TRBJ1-4
d_call: TRBD1
cdr3_nt: TGTGCCAGCAAATTGACATCCGGGACAGGGGATGAAAAACTGTTTTTT
cdr3_aa: CASKLTSGTGDEKLFF

v_call: TRBV10-3
clone_size: few
j_call: TRBJ2-3
d_call: TRBD2
cdr3_nt: TGTGCCATCAGTGAGTCGGCGGGGGGTGGAGATACGCAGTATTTT
cdr3_aa: CAISESAGGGDTQYF

v_call: TRBV2
clone_size: -
j_call: TRBJ2-2
d_call: TRBD2
cdr3_nt: TGTGCCAGCAGTGTAGGCCGGGGGGGGCACACCGGGGAGCTGTTTTTT
cdr3_aa: CASSVGRGGHTGELFF

v_call: TRBV29-1
clone_size: -
j_call: TRBJ2-7
d_call: -
cdr3_nt: TGCAGCGTTGAAAAAAGGACCGGGAACTACGAGCAGTACTTC
cdr3_aa: CSVEKRTGNYEQYF

v_call: TRBV20-1
clone_size: -
j_call: TRBJ2-1
d_call: -
cdr3_nt: TGCAGTGCTAGAGGCCAGGGCAACAATGAGCAGTTCTTC
cdr3_aa: CSARGQGNNEQFF

v_call: TRBV14
clone_size: -
j_call: TRBJ2-1
d_call: -
cdr3_nt: TGTGCCAGCAGCCAAGAACACGGGGGCGATGAGCAGTTCTTC
cdr3_aa: CASSQEHGGDEQFF

v_call: TRBV5-1
clone_size: many
j_call: TRBJ2-5
d_call: -
cdr3_nt: TGCGCCAGCAGCTTGTGGGGGGCTTTCCAAGAGACCCAGTACTTC
cdr3_aa: CASSLWGAFQETQYF

v_call: TRBV10-3
clone_size: few
j_call: TRBJ2-7
d_call: -
cdr3_nt: TGTGCCATCAGAAGTTCTGCCGAGCAGTACTTC
cdr3_aa: CAIRSSAEQYF

v_call: TRBV4-2
clone_size: -
j_call: TRBJ2-5
d_call: TRBD2
cdr3_nt: TGTGCCAGCAGCCAGCGGGGGGGCGAGACCCAGTACTTC
cdr3_aa: CASSQRGGETQYF

v_call: TRBV2
clone_size: -
j_call: TRBJ2-7
d_call: -
cdr3_nt: TGTGCCAGCAGTTCGAATTGGGGCGAGCAGTACTTC
cdr3_aa: CASSSNWGEQYF

v_call: TRBV20-1
clone_size: few
j_call: TRBJ1-2
d_call: TRBD1
cdr3_nt: TGCAGTGCTAGAGATGGACAGGGGGCTGTCACCTACTATGGCTACACCTTC
cdr3_aa: CSARDGQGAVTYYGYTF

v_call: TRBV29-1
clone_size: few
j_call: TRBJ2-7
d_call: -
cdr3_nt: TGCAGCGTTGATAGTGGGGTAAGCTCCTACGAGCAGTACTTC
cdr3_aa: CSVDSGVSSYEQYF

v_call: TRBV15
clone_size: -
j_call: TRBJ2-5
d_call: TRBD1
cdr3_nt: TGTGCCACCACCCAGGGGGACAGGACTGAAGAGACCCAGTACTTC
cdr3_aa: CATTQGDRTEETQYF

v_call: TRBV13
clone_size: -
j_call: TRBJ2-7
d_call: -
cdr3_nt: TGTGCCAGCAGCTTACGTGGGGGCTCCTACGAGCAGTACTTC
cdr3_aa: CASSLRGGSYEQYF

v_call: TRBV7-9
clone_size: few
j_call: TRBJ2-5
d_call: -
cdr3_nt: TGTGCCAGCATCATACAGGGAAACCAGTACTTC
cdr3_aa: CASIIQGNQYF

v_call: TRBV13
clone_size: -
j_call: TRBJ2-5
d_call: TRBD2
cdr3_nt: TGTGCCAGCAGCGGTACCGGGACTAGCAAAGAGACCCAGTACTTC
cdr3_aa: CASSGTGTSKETQYF

v_call: TRBV2
clone_size: -
j_call: TRBJ2-5
d_call: TRBD1
cdr3_nt: TGTGCCAGCAGTGGGACAGGGCCAGAGACCCAGTACTTC
cdr3_aa: CASSGTGPETQYF

v_call: TRBV24-1
clone_size: -
j_call: TRBJ2-7
d_call: -
cdr3_nt: TGTGCCACCAGTGAGACTGATTACGAGCAGTACTTC
cdr3_aa: CATSETDYEQYF

v_call: TRBV28
clone_size: -
j_call: TRBJ2-4
d_call: -
cdr3_nt: TGTGCCAGCAGACGACCCGCAGACAGTTACAAAAACATTCAGTACTTC
cdr3_aa: CASRRPADSYKNIQYF

v_call: TRBV27
clone_size: few
j_call: TRBJ1-2
d_call: -
cdr3_nt: TGTGCCAGCAGTTTATCCGGCGGGACCCACTATGGCTACACCTTC
cdr3_aa: CASSLSGGTHYGYTF

v_call: TRBV12-3/TRBV12-4
clone_size: -
j_call: TRBJ2-2
d_call: -
cdr3_nt: TGTGCCAGCAACTCCCCCTCGCTGGGGCCCGGGGAGCTGTTTTTT
cdr3_aa: CASNSPSLGPGELFF

v_call: TRBV29-1
clone_size: few
j_call: TRBJ2-2
d_call: -
cdr3_nt: TGCAGCGTTGTTCTTAAGGCCGGGGAGCTGTTTTTT
cdr3_aa: CSVVLKAGELFF

v_call: TRBV11-2
clone_size: -
j_call: TRBJ2-7
d_call: -
cdr3_nt: TGTGCCAGCAGCTTAGCCGTAGGGTACTACGAGCAGTACTTC
cdr3_aa: CASSLAVGYYEQYF